These T cell receptor beta chains were read from a single sample in a study of cytomegalovirus exposure and HLA in healthy donors. TCRdb keeps only in-frame clones here, not all; method: immunoSEQ multiplex PCR. The sample's table shows tens of thousands of clones. Sequencing used PBMCs. Receptor source: a male donor in good health and CMV-seronegative. Each CDR3 is given with its conserved first and last residue. Each record gives: J gene, V gene, D gene, CDR3 DNA, CDR3 protein. The D gene is left open where the match is weak.

j_gene: TRBJ2-7
v_gene: TRBV27
d_gene: -
CDR3nt: TGTGCCAGCAGTTTATCCGGGGGGCCCTACGAGCAGTACTTC
CDR3aa: CASSLSGGPYEQYF

j_gene: TRBJ2-2
v_gene: TRBV5-1
d_gene: -
CDR3nt: TGCGCCAGCAGCCCCGGACAGTCCGGGGAGCTGTTTTTT
CDR3aa: CASSPGQSGELFF

j_gene: TRBJ2-5
v_gene: TRBV2
d_gene: -
CDR3nt: TGTGCCAGCAGTGGAGCCGACGAGAGGGAGACCCAGTACTTC
CDR3aa: CASSGADERETQYF

j_gene: TRBJ2-2
v_gene: TRBV29-1
d_gene: -
CDR3nt: TGCAGCGTCGCAATCCGACAGGCCGGGGAGCTGTTTTTT
CDR3aa: CSVAIRQAGELFF

j_gene: TRBJ1-6
v_gene: TRBV14
d_gene: TRBD1
CDR3nt: TGTGCCAGCAGCCAGCAGGACAGGGTTTCACCCCTCCACTTT
CDR3aa: CASSQQDRVSPLHF

j_gene: TRBJ2-7
v_gene: TRBV7-9
d_gene: -
CDR3nt: TGTGCCAGCAGGGGGGGAAGGGGCTACGAGCAGTACTTC
CDR3aa: CASRGGRGYEQYF

j_gene: TRBJ2-1
v_gene: TRBV9
d_gene: -
CDR3nt: TGTGCCAGCAGCGTGGACAGTGGCGGGCAGTTCTTC
CDR3aa: CASSVDSGGQFF

j_gene: TRBJ1-1
v_gene: TRBV30
d_gene: -
CDR3nt: TGTGCCTGGAGTGTATTGGGCAGAACGAACACTGAAGCTTTCTTT
CDR3aa: CAWSVLGRTNTEAFF

j_gene: TRBJ2-7
v_gene: TRBV7-9
d_gene: -
CDR3nt: TGTGCCAGCAGCTTAGCCGGGACAACCCACGAGCAGTACTTC
CDR3aa: CASSLAGTTHEQYF

j_gene: TRBJ1-1
v_gene: TRBV28
d_gene: -
CDR3nt: TGTGCCAGCAGTCCTTTACCCTATGAAGCTTTCTTT
CDR3aa: CASSPLPYEAFF

j_gene: TRBJ2-1
v_gene: TRBV15
d_gene: -
CDR3nt: TGTGCCACCAGGCCGGGAGTGGCCCATGAGCAGTTCTTC
CDR3aa: CATRPGVAHEQFF

j_gene: TRBJ1-4
v_gene: TRBV28
d_gene: -
CDR3nt: TGTGCCAGCAGTATCGGACAGAGGAAACTGTTTTTT
CDR3aa: CASSIGQRKLFF

j_gene: TRBJ1-1
v_gene: TRBV28
d_gene: -
CDR3nt: TGTGCCAGCAACCCGGGAGGAGGGACTGAAGCTTTCTTT
CDR3aa: CASNPGGGTEAFF

j_gene: TRBJ2-1
v_gene: TRBV7-9
d_gene: TRBD2
CDR3nt: TGTGCCAGCAGTTCCCCGGCGGGGGGCTACAATGAGCAGTTCTTC
CDR3aa: CASSSPAGGYNEQFF

j_gene: TRBJ2-7
v_gene: TRBV6-5
d_gene: TRBD2
CDR3nt: TGTGCCAGCAGTTTAGCGGGAGGAGCCTACGAGCAGTACTTC
CDR3aa: CASSLAGGAYEQYF

j_gene: TRBJ2-7
v_gene: TRBV27
d_gene: -
CDR3nt: TGTGCCAGCAGTCTCTCCGGAACAGGCGCCTACGAGCAGTACTTC
CDR3aa: CASSLSGTGAYEQYF

j_gene: TRBJ1-2
v_gene: TRBV7-9
d_gene: -
CDR3nt: TGTGCCAGCAGCGAGACAGCTTTTGATGGCTACACCTTC
CDR3aa: CASSETAFDGYTF

j_gene: TRBJ2-3
v_gene: TRBV30
d_gene: -
CDR3nt: TGTGCCTGGAGCGCGGGATTGGGGGATACGCAGTATTTT
CDR3aa: CAWSAGLGDTQYF

j_gene: TRBJ1-3
v_gene: TRBV4-3
d_gene: -
CDR3nt: TGCGCCAGCAGCCAAGGTCCGGGACAAGGGGACTCTGGAAACACCATATATTTT
CDR3aa: CASSQGPGQGDSGNTIYF

j_gene: TRBJ2-4
v_gene: TRBV6-5
d_gene: -
CDR3nt: TGTGCCAGCAGTTACTCGAGTGTGGACATTCAGTACTTC
CDR3aa: CASSYSSVDIQYF

j_gene: TRBJ1-4
v_gene: TRBV6-5
d_gene: -
CDR3nt: TGTGCCAGCAGTACGGGTGAAAAACTGTTTTTT
CDR3aa: CASSTGEKLFF

j_gene: TRBJ2-1
v_gene: TRBV25-1
d_gene: TRBD2
CDR3nt: TGTGCCAGCAGTGTCTGGCGGGGGGACTACAATGAGCAGTTCTTC
CDR3aa: CASSVWRGDYNEQFF

j_gene: TRBJ1-2
v_gene: TRBV5-4
d_gene: TRBD1
CDR3nt: TGTGCCAGCAGCTTGGCAGGGGGCCTCAACTATGGCTACACCTTC
CDR3aa: CASSLAGGLNYGYTF

j_gene: TRBJ1-1
v_gene: TRBV10-2
d_gene: -
CDR3nt: TGCGCCAGCAGTGAGCTTCATACAGGGAACACTGAAGCTTTCTTT
CDR3aa: CASSELHTGNTEAFF

j_gene: TRBJ2-7
v_gene: TRBV27
d_gene: -
CDR3nt: TGTGCCAGCACCCCCACATGGCAGGGTGGCGAGCAGTACTTC
CDR3aa: CASTPTWQGGEQYF

j_gene: TRBJ2-7
v_gene: TRBV12-5
d_gene: -
CDR3nt: TGTGCTAGTGGTTTGGTACAGGCCCCCTACGAGCAGTACTTC
CDR3aa: CASGLVQAPYEQYF

j_gene: TRBJ1-6
v_gene: TRBV7-2
d_gene: -
CDR3nt: TGTGCCAGCAGCTTAGACAGCAGCTCCTATAATTCACCCCTCCACTTT
CDR3aa: CASSLDSSSYNSPLHF

j_gene: TRBJ1-6
v_gene: TRBV11-1
d_gene: TRBD1
CDR3nt: TGTGCCAGCAGCTTACGTGGGACAGGATTGGGTTCACCCCTCCACTTT
CDR3aa: CASSLRGTGLGSPLHF

j_gene: TRBJ2-5
v_gene: TRBV29-1
d_gene: -
CDR3nt: TGCAGCGTTGGTGGAGACAGCCAGTACTTC
CDR3aa: CSVGGDSQYF

j_gene: TRBJ2-1
v_gene: TRBV5-4
d_gene: -
CDR3nt: TGTGCCAGCAGCTCCCCCCCCCGAGCTTACAATGAGCAGTTCTTC
CDR3aa: CASSSPPRAYNEQFF

j_gene: TRBJ1-1
v_gene: TRBV6-1
d_gene: TRBD1
CDR3nt: TGTGCCAGCAGTGAAGGCGGGACAGGGAACACTGAAGCTTTCTTT
CDR3aa: CASSEGGTGNTEAFF

j_gene: TRBJ2-5
v_gene: TRBV18
d_gene: TRBD2
CDR3nt: TGTGCCAGCTCACCAGCTAGCGGATCCCAAGAGACCCAGTACTTC
CDR3aa: CASSPASGSQETQYF

j_gene: TRBJ2-6
v_gene: TRBV6-1
d_gene: TRBD1
CDR3nt: TGTGCTCTCGGGACAGGGGGAGCTGGGGCCAACGTCCTGACTTTC
CDR3aa: CALGTGGAGANVLTF

j_gene: TRBJ2-1
v_gene: TRBV9
d_gene: TRBD2
CDR3nt: TGTGCCAGCAGCCTTAGCGGGGGGGCCGACAATGAGCAGTTCTTC
CDR3aa: CASSLSGGADNEQFF

j_gene: TRBJ1-4
v_gene: TRBV2
d_gene: -
CDR3nt: TGTGCCAGCAGTGACGAAAGGGGTCTGATAGAACTGTTTTTT
CDR3aa: CASSDERGLIELFF

j_gene: TRBJ2-1
v_gene: TRBV14
d_gene: -
CDR3nt: TGTGCCAGCAGCCAAGGCCCGCTAGAGCAGTTCTTC
CDR3aa: CASSQGPLEQFF

j_gene: TRBJ1-2
v_gene: TRBV14
d_gene: -
CDR3nt: TGTGCCAGCAGCCAAGGACCGGGGATCGGCTACACCTTC
CDR3aa: CASSQGPGIGYTF

j_gene: TRBJ2-7
v_gene: TRBV18
d_gene: -
CDR3nt: TGTGCCAGCTCACCACCTGCTGGAGGAAGCGAGCAGTACTTC
CDR3aa: CASSPPAGGSEQYF

j_gene: TRBJ1-5
v_gene: TRBV11-2
d_gene: -
CDR3nt: TGTGCCAGCAGCTTAGGGGGGGGTCAGCCCCAGCATTTT
CDR3aa: CASSLGGGQPQHF

j_gene: TRBJ2-7
v_gene: TRBV7-8
d_gene: TRBD1
CDR3nt: TGTGCCAGCAGCTTAGGGGTCCGGGACAGGGGGGACGAGCAGTACTTC
CDR3aa: CASSLGVRDRGDEQYF

j_gene: TRBJ1-1
v_gene: TRBV28
d_gene: -
CDR3nt: TGTGCCAGCAGTTTACGGGGCGGGGACACTGAAGCTTTCTTT
CDR3aa: CASSLRGGDTEAFF

j_gene: TRBJ2-2
v_gene: TRBV7-8
d_gene: TRBD1
CDR3nt: TGTGCCAGCAGCTTAGCGAGGGGGCGCACCGGGGAGCTGTTTTTT
CDR3aa: CASSLARGRTGELFF

j_gene: TRBJ1-4
v_gene: TRBV7-9
d_gene: TRBD1
CDR3nt: TGTGCCAGCAGCTTAGGAGGGGGCGAAAAACTGTTTTTT
CDR3aa: CASSLGGGEKLFF

j_gene: TRBJ2-7
v_gene: TRBV5-1
d_gene: TRBD2
CDR3nt: TGCGCCAGCAGCCAAAGGAATGTAGCGGGGGCCCGAATAGTCTACGAGCAGTACTTC
CDR3aa: CASSQRNVAGARIVYEQYF

j_gene: TRBJ2-7
v_gene: TRBV7-8
d_gene: -
CDR3nt: TGTGCCAGCAGCTTAGGTGGGGCCCACGCCTACGAGCAGTACTTC
CDR3aa: CASSLGGAHAYEQYF

j_gene: TRBJ2-5
v_gene: TRBV5-1
d_gene: TRBD1
CDR3nt: TGCGCCAGCAGCGAGGGGGCCGGTGAGACCCAGTACTTC
CDR3aa: CASSEGAGETQYF

j_gene: TRBJ1-3
v_gene: TRBV5-5
d_gene: -
CDR3nt: TGTGCCAGCAGCGCGGCGGGACGGGGCTCTGGAAACACCATATATTTT
CDR3aa: CASSAAGRGSGNTIYF